The 21 T cell receptor beta chains listed next were all sequenced from one sample in a study of T cell responses to AZD1222 COVID-19 vaccine (dated by TCRdb to the early 2020s). The time point tag for this specimen amounts to: about 28 days (+/-7) after the second vaccine dose. The library was generated by the immunoSEQ multiplex PCR assay. TCRdb carries this immuneACCESS record with in-frame sequences only. Its versions omit some clonotypes, under half of them owing to an unresolved V gene in the studies checked, with the rest unexplained. In this sample the table shows roughly 120,000 clones, about 89% of which occur a single time. The leading ten clones occupy about 7.4% of the sample. Sequenced here: peripheral blood, sampled 28 days after the second AZD1222 dose. These receptor sequences come from an adult who received the AZD1222 COVID-19 vaccine.

J is TRBJ2-7 and V is TRBV24-1, with D perhaps TRBD1 (6 bases). CDR3 length: 14 amino acids. The V end lost 4 bases, the J end lost 2 bases, and 11 bases lay between the germline ends. Germline loops: CDR1 KGHDR, CDR2 SFDVKD. The CDR3 DNA reads TGTGCCACCAGTGACCCACAGGGTGCCTACGAGCAGTACTTC. Translation gives CATSDPQGAYEQYF.

Regarding this clone: One end of the junction fails to match germline, which may point to a read error. The chain uses TRBV9 and TRBJ1-2; the D is unclear. Germline V gene data show CDR1 as SGDLS and CDR2 as YYNGEE. The CDR3 has 16 residues. CDR3 residues: CANSVTAGITNYGYTF. The DNA for the CDR3 is TGTGCCAACAGCGTAACCGCCGGCATAACTAACTATGGCTACACCTTC.

This clone was picked up one time. The J gene is TRBJ1-1, the V gene TRBV9; D not resolved. The germline V and J ends were trimmed by 4 bases and 0 bases, with 16 bases remaining between them. Germline CDR1 and CDR2: SGDLS and YYNGEE. The CDR3 consists of 16 residues. CDR3 region: CASSSRTAGMNTEAFF. The CDR3 nucleotides are TGTGCCAGCAGCTCGAGGACGGCGGGGATGAACACTGAAGCTTTCTTT.

The J gene is TRBJ1-1, the V gene TRBV6-4; TRBD1 aligns across 8 bases. Germline V lookup: CDR1 MRHNA, CDR2 SNTAGT. This CDR3 is built from 14 residues. Trimming took 6 bases from V and 0 from J; bases not matched to a gene: 3. The CDR3 coding sequence is TGTGCCAGCAGCCGGACAGGGATGAACACTGAAGCTTTCTTT. Encoded protein: CASSRTGMNTEAFF.

The genes are TRBV4-1 and TRBJ2-3; a weak D match, TRBD2 (6 bases). V lost 2 bases, J lost 0 bases, and 15 bases lay in between. Germline V gene sequence: CDR1 MGHRA, CDR2 YSYEKL. The CDR3 covers 17 residues. The CDR3 sequence: CASSQPTLRESTDTQYF. The CDR3 region has the DNA TGCGCCAGCAGCCAACCTACCTTACGGGAGAGCACAGATACGCAGTATTTT.

The chain recombines TRBV3-1 (or the pseudogene TRBV3-2) with TRBJ1-6, with 8 bases aligning to TRBD1. Trimming took 0 bases from V and 7 from J; bases not matched to a gene: 11. CDR3 length: 18 amino acids. The germline V gene encodes CDR1 LGHDT and CDR2 YNNKEL (reference sequence). This CDR3 reads CASSQDPDQGAGNSPLHF. In DNA form, the CDR3 reads TGTGCCAGCAGCCAAGATCCCGACCAGGGGGCAGGAAATTCACCCCTCCACTTT.

The chain combines TRBV4-1 with TRBJ1-2; 7 nucleotides match TRBD1. Germline assignment: CDR1 MGHRA and CDR2 YSYEKL. CDR3 length: 13 residues. Unmatched junction bases numbered 2, after V lost 3 bases and J lost 4 bases. The CDR3 region has the DNA TGCGCCAGCAGCCACCGGGACAGCTATGGCTACACCTTC. Its protein product is CASSHRDSYGYTF.

The V call is TRBV27, the J call TRBJ2-3; D remains ambiguous. The CDR3 sequence is 12 residues long. Germline lookup yields CDR1 MNHEY and CDR2 SMNVEV (reference sequence). The V and J ends lost 2 bases and 4 bases respectively, with 4 bases between them. CDR3 DNA sequence: TGTGCCAGCAGTTTAGGGTCAGATACGCAGTATTTT. This sequence encodes CASSLGSDTQYF.

The rearrangement joins TRBV14 to TRBJ2-3; 10 bases are a match to TRBD2. V shed 1 base, J shed 6 bases, and the junction held 7 bases outside the gene matches. Per germline, CDR1 SGHDN and CDR2 FVKESK. CDR3 length: 16 amino acids. CDR3 sequence: CASSQAASGGWDTQYF. The CDR3 region has the DNA TGTGCCAGCAGCCAAGCGGCTAGCGGGGGCTGGGATACGCAGTATTTT.

CDR3: CASSFTPGQGPYEQYF. For the CDR3, the DNA is TGTGCCAGCAGCTTTACACCGGGACAGGGACCCTACGAGCAGTACTTC. This chain connects TRBV11-3 to TRBJ2-7; 9 bases are shared with TRBD1. The CDR3 is 16 amino acids. V lost 3 bases and J lost 2; bases outside the gene matches: 8. Germline assignment: CDR1 SGHNT and CDR2 YENEEA.

This clone has a single count. This chain joins TRBV27 and TRBJ2-7, with TRBD1 as a possible D gene (6 bases). The CDR3 is 13 residues long. Germline V gene data show CDR1 as MNHEY and CDR2 as SMNVEV (reference sequence). V was shortened by 3 bases and J by 1 base, with 7 bases between the two germline ends. In nucleotides, the CDR3 is TGTGCCAGCAGTTTTCAGGGGTCCTACGAGCAGTACTTC. Translated: CASSFQGSYEQYF.

This chain links TRBV12-3 or TRBV12-4 with TRBJ2-5; no definite D call. Trimming left V 1 base short and J 5 bases short, with 8 bases between. CDR3 length equals 13 residues. The CDR3, as DNA: TGTGCCAGCAGTTTAGGGGAAAAGGAGACCCAGTACTTC. Translating it yields CASSLGEKETQYF.

The V gene is TRBV10-1, the J gene TRBJ1-1; 12 positions match TRBD1. V shed 4 bases, J shed 6 bases, and the junction held 6 bases outside the gene matches. The germline V gene encodes CDR1 WNHNN and CDR2 SYGVQD (reference sequence). The CDR3 sequence is 15 residues long. The CDR3 DNA follows: TGCGCCAGCAGTGCCCGGGACAGGGGGCTATCTGAAGCTTTCTTT. It codes for CASSARDRGLSEAFF.

This clone was found once. The chain couples TRBV27 to TRBJ1-5, with D unclear. Germline CDR1 MNHEY, CDR2 SMNVEV (reference sequence). Trimming left V 0 bases short and J 9 bases short, with 12 bases between. The CDR3 covers 14 residues. The CDR3 sequence: CASSLSAGVTPQHF. The CDR3 bases are TGTGCCAGCAGTTTATCCGCTGGGGTTACGCCCCAGCATTTT.

The rearrangement links TRBV7-3 to TRBJ2-7; D is unclear. Trimming took off 1 base at V and 3 bases at J, with 7 bases between the two ends. Germline V gives CDR1 SGHTA, CDR2 FQGTGA. The CDR3 has 13 amino acids. CDR3 residues: CASSLSQNYEQYF. For the CDR3, the DNA is TGTGCCAGCAGCTTAAGTCAGAACTACGAGCAGTACTTC.

The chain joins TRBV14 to TRBJ2-1, with 9 positions matching TRBD2. Germline-derived CDR1 and CDR2 are SGHDN and FVKESK. This CDR3 is built from 17 residues. V was clipped by 3 bases and J by 2 bases; unmatched bases: 8. CDR3 protein: CASSQGGSGRAYNEQFF. The CDR3 region has the DNA TGTGCCAGCAGCCAGGGCGGTAGCGGGAGAGCCTACAATGAGCAGTTCTTC.

The chain is built from TRBV4-2 and TRBJ1-6, with 7 bases fitting TRBD1. Germline V gives CDR1 LGHNA, CDR2 YNFKEQ. The CDR3 extends over 15 amino acids. The ends lost 6 bases at V and 7 bases at J; junction bases unmatched: 9. The CDR3 reads CASRRDSGLNSPLHF. DNA for the CDR3: TGTGCCAGCAGACGGGACAGTGGCCTCAATTCACCCCTCCACTTT.

The gene calls are TRBV30 and TRBJ1-1; D remains unclear. This CDR3 contains 12 residues. Germline values: CDR1 GTSNPN, CDR2 SVGIG (reference sequence). The germline V and J ends were trimmed by 7 bases and 9 bases, with 18 bases remaining between them. The CDR3 protein is CAFGGRRLKAFF. The CDR3 region has the DNA TGTGCCTTCGGAGGGAGGCGGCTGAAAGCTTTCTTT. The whole variable domain, filled in from reference TRBV30 and TRBJ1-1, reads SQTIHQWPATLVQPVGSPLSLECTVEGTSNPNLYWYRQAAGRGLQLLFYSVGIGQISSEVPQNLSASRPQDRQFILSSKKLLLSDSGFYLCAFGGRRLKAFFGQGTRLTVV.

Here the CDR3 reads CSVAGTSYEQYF. The CDR3 DNA is TGCAGCGTTGCGGGGACCTCCTACGAGCAGTACTTC. This chain joins TRBV29-1 and TRBJ2-7; D is perhaps TRBD1 or TRBD2 (5 bases each). The germline CDR1 and CDR2 sequences are SQVTM and ANQGSEA. Trimming took 4 bases from V and 0 from J, leaving 7 bases between them. The CDR3 length is 12 residues.

The J gene is TRBJ2-1, the V gene TRBV3-1 (or the pseudogene TRBV3-2); 9 nucleotides line up with TRBD1. V trimming: 4 bases; J trimming: 8 bases; junction bases outside the gene matches: 9. The CDR3 runs to 15 residues. Per the germline V gene, CDR1 is LGHDT and CDR2 is YNNKEL (reference sequence). CDR3 nucleotide sequence: TGTGCCAGCAGCCCGGGGGACAGGGAGTTCTATGAGCAGTTCTTC. This sequence encodes CASSPGDREFYEQFF.

This clone was recorded a few times. The chain recombines TRBV30 with TRBJ2-7; perhaps TRBD1 as D (6 bases). CDR3 length equals 12 residues. The ends were cut back, 4 bases at V and 5 bases at J, with 12 bases in the middle. Germline V gene sequence: CDR1 GTSNPN, CDR2 SVGIG (reference sequence). In DNA form, the CDR3 reads TGTGCCTGGAACAATTACAGGGACGAGCAGTACTTC. It translates to CAWNNYRDEQYF.